This T cell receptor beta chain was profiled in a study of T cells expressing NK-cell markers (dated by TCRdb to the early 2020s). Study-wide context: Three sorted T-cell subsets (CD3+CD56+NKG2C+, CD3+CD56+NKG2C- and CD3+CD56-NKG2C+) from several donors had their TCR beta-chain repertoires profiled. All eight donors whose samples were sequenced were randomly selected healthy volunteers, three of them men and five women. Among the eight sequenced donors, seven were HCMV-seropositive and one was HCMV-seronegative. The libraries were sequenced on Illumina HiSeq 2000/2500, MiSeq or NextSeq, producing 2 x 150 bp reads.

HCMV-specific IgG was detected in serum with a commercial ELISA kit to determine HCMV serostatus. Peripheral blood mononuclear cells were isolated from blood by Ficoll density gradient centrifugation. CDR1 MNHNY and CDR2 SVGAGI are derived from the germline V gene (reference sequence). From the cysteine up to the phenylalanine, the CDR3 has a length of 14 residues. The entry carries no DNA sequence. Sequencer: Illumina HiSeq 2000. TCR beta cDNA libraries were prepared using 5'RACE template switching, which introduced a universal primer site and unique molecular identifiers. cDNA synthesis was primed from the TCR beta constant segment and was followed by two successive PCR amplification steps. As for the original processing: MIGEC was used to demultiplex reads and group the reads by UMI, and MiTCR was used to assemble and quantify clonotypes. Only TCR cDNA sequences supported by at least two reads were kept to exclude erroneous sequences. The tcR package was used for downstream repertoire analysis, and clonotypes were matched between fractions using CDR3 nucleotide sequence together with V segment. VDJmatch was used to annotate antigen specificity against VDJdb, with one amino acid substitution in CDR3 allowed. Based on TCRdb reprocessing of the reads, there is one entry per CDR3 protein sequence, and DNA is missing. TCRdb, rather than the study authors, made the V and J calls. This sample's listing comprises some 500,000 distinct CDR3 sequences. Together, the top ten hold over 1.1% of the sample.

In the case of this clonotype: There is no known antigen for this receptor.

General conclusions and limits of the study: Those dominant clonotypes were again the most abundant among CD3+CD56-NKG2C+ cells in several donors, at roughly 25-65%. In more than 5 donors, the dominant CD3+CD56+NKG2C+ clonotypes ranked among the top 10 CD8+ clonotypes, making up about 1.0-7.0% of CD8+ T cells. It remained unclear whether the expanded NKG2C-expressing T cell clones were specific for HCMV antigens.

Sequenced: blood T cells: a sorted CD56 or NKG2C T cell subset, CD4+ or CD8+ T cells, or bulk PBMC T cells (not recorded which). The chain employs TRBV6-6 and TRBJ1-4; the D call of TRBD1 rests on TCRdb alone, since no DNA is present to check it. The TCR sequence derives from a woman in her forties or fifties in good health. Donor details come from another sample of the same person, matched by shared clones. CDR3 reads: CASRQGGLVGQLFF.